The sample holds a few counts of the clone carrying this T cell receptor (beta chain). Its antigen is as yet unknown. These data come from a study of T cell repertoires in cytomegalovirus infection. Findings and limits, study-wide: There were carriers of CMV plus the relevant HLA, and cumulative public TCR beta family frequency identified them.

The CDR3 length is 15 residues. Trimming stripped 1 base from V and 4 bases from J, with 14 bases between. Germline CDR1 SGHTA, CDR2 FQGNSA. TCRdb itself ran the reads through MiXCR, one entry per CDR3 protein. The table has tens of thousands of distinct CDR3 sequences, 21% seen once. The chain recombines TRBV7-2 with TRBJ2-7, with unresolved D. The sample here was CD8+ T cells from cultured PBMCs, taken from culture after CMV antigen stimulation. This TCR was recovered from a human donor in good health (CMV status not recorded). Some clones in this sample may be carry-over from other donors' samples. The CDR3 is CASSLELPVWYEQYF. The CDR3 coding sequence is TGTGCCAGCAGCTTAGAGCTCCCCGTTTGGTACGAGCAGTACTTC.